This T cell receptor (beta chain) originates from a study of regulatory T cells in long-lasting Graves disease. The sample's time point: persistent/refractory GD, antithyroid drugs over 5 years with positive TRAb. PBMCs were the source of the RNA used for TCR sequencing. The authors drew approximately 9 milliliters of peripheral blood into EDTA tubes. Building of the TCR beta libraries involved iRepertoire HTBI primers and Arm-PCR of CDR3 regions. TCRdb recomputed calls from the multiplex PCR reads with MiXCR, one row per CDR3 protein. Of 400,000 to 450,000 distinct CDR3 sequences listed, about a quarter are singletons. The TCR originated in a female donor with Graves disease. The sequencing here drew on peripheral blood mononuclear cells (PBMCs), taken when the disease was refractory, from a patient treated with antithyroid drugs.

CDR3 protein: CASSPIAGSTHEQYF. DNA for the CDR3: TGTGCCAGTAGCCCCATAGCCGGGAGTACCCACGAGCAGTACTTC. J is TRBJ2-7 and V is TRBV7-3; possible D gene TRBD2, 6 bases. Germline CDR1 reads SGHTA; CDR2 reads FQGTGA. Trimming left V 9 bases short and J 5 bases short, with 23 bases between. The CDR3 is 15 amino acids.